These 4 T cell receptor beta chains were sequenced from one sample in a study of preoperative IRX-2 immunotherapy in early breast cancer. The treatment here: preoperative locoregional IRX-2 cytokine immunotherapy. Generated by immunoSEQ multiplex PCR, the TCRdb table keeps only in-frame clones and is missing some. The table shows around 10,000 clones, with roughly 76% occurring only once. The material was lymph node tissue, obtained before IRX-2 immunotherapy. Every receptor here comes from a human donor with breast cancer.

The CDR3, as DNA: TGCGCCAGCAGCTGGACAGGGTCAATAACGAACACCGGGGAGCTGTTTTTT. Its translation: CASSWTGSITNTGELFF. This sequence joins TRBV5-1 and TRBJ2-2; 8 bases fit TRBD1. V trimming: 3 bases; J trimming: 0 bases; junction bases outside the gene matches: 7. The CDR3 has 17 residues. Looked up from germline, CDR1 is SGHRS and CDR2 is YFSETQ.

This chain links TRBV5-1 with TRBJ1-3, with no clear D. CDR3 size: 14 residues. V lost 0 bases and J 0 bases, leaving 4 bases between the germline ends. Germline V CDR1 and CDR2: SGHRS, YFSETQ. CDR3: CASSLEGSGNTIYF. CDR3 nucleotides: TGCGCCAGCAGCTTGGAAGGCTCTGGAAACACCATATATTTT.

This chain connects TRBV19 to TRBJ2-1; 8 nucleotides line up with TRBD1. CDR1 is LNHDA, CDR2 SQIVND, per germline (reference sequence). The CDR3 spans 14 residues. V was clipped by 1 base and J by 9 bases; unmatched bases: 5. The CDR3 protein is CASSIAQGAGEQFF. CDR3 DNA sequence: TGTGCCAGTAGTATAGCTCAGGGGGCGGGTGAGCAGTTCTTC.

This chain uses TRBV19 with TRBJ1-5, with TRBD1 as a possible D gene (6 bases). V was cut by 3 bases and J by 2 bases, with 11 bases left in between. Germline assignment: CDR1 LNHDA and CDR2 SQIVND (reference sequence). The CDR3 has 15 amino acids. CDR3 bases: TGTGCCAGTAGTATCCACAGGGAAGGCAATCAGCCCCAGCATTTT. Its translation: CASSIHREGNQPQHF.